The T cell receptor (beta chain) under discussion was sequenced for a study of T cell clonality in common variable immunodeficiency (dated by TCRdb to about 2015). CVID samples and control samples contributed equivalent amounts of genomic DNA as sequencing input. For every sample, a 60 bp segment covering the rearranged TCRbeta CDR3 region was amplified and then sequenced. The immunoSEQ assay, a bias-corrected multiplex PCR with high-throughput sequencing, was employed for TCRbeta amplification. The original pipeline was this. Every unique nucleotide sequence was considered a clone and was annotated with V, D and J genes, copy number and frequency. Sequences were labeled productive if in frame, and non-productive if out of frame or containing stop codons. As previously described, clonality was computed from Shannon's entropy. Mean CDR3 Kyte-Doolittle hydropathy was derived from the predicted amino acid sequences of productive clones. Hierarchical clustering of scaled V gene usage was performed with the R hclust function using Manhattan distance and complete linkage. Sharing of clones by CDR3 amino acid sequence was evaluated by resampling 12 repertoires per group over 100 rounds. The repertoires were searched for about 70 published EBV-specific TCRbeta sequences and fewer than 250 published CMV-specific TCRbeta sequences. Analysis left out two CVID samples that produced under 10,000 sequences, so 35 to 50 CVID repertoires remained. The table was pulled from immuneACCESS by TCRdb, which kept in-frame rearrangements only. Such tables lose some clones; where checked, under half of the loss comes from unresolved V genes, and the rest has no known cause. V and J calls and clone size are those listed in that table; D and trimming were worked out from the DNA. The table notes about 74,000 clones here, none of them singletons. The ten largest clones add up to approximately 0.81% of the sample.

Most CVID patients and most healthy controls were of Caucasian heritage. Heparinized peripheral whole blood samples of roughly 4.5 to 8 ml were collected from each donor. Genomic DNA from adults with common variable immune deficiency (CVID) and from healthy adult controls was used to sequence TCRbeta CDR3 repertoires. The control group comprised 22 healthy adult volunteers, about 12 female and 10 male, aged about 23 to 75 years with a mean age of roughly 32. Diluted blood was subjected to density centrifugation over Hypaque 1077 or Ficoll-Paque for isolation of peripheral blood mononuclear cells. Genomic DNA was extracted from unsorted mononuclear cells by Qiagen column purification or by a centrifugation-based method. The sample holds many counts of this clone. There is no known antigen for this receptor. Read sequence stops 3 residues before the CDR3 end, and the germline J gene provides the missing end.

The research as a whole found: Healthy controls shared more TCRbeta clones with each other than CVID subjects shared among themselves (p < 0.0001). Even though DNA input was equal, the average per sample came to 65,000 to 85,000 unique sequences for controls compared with 30,000 to 40,000 for CVID samples. Patient heterogeneity within the CVID cohort put limits on correlating repertoire features with clinical complications. TCRbeta clonality was higher in CVID subjects than in healthy controls (t-test p = 0.018), and the increase was most characteristic of about a third of subjects. It was noted by the authors that sequencing of the repertoires of T cell subpopulations would be needed to clarify the cause of the increased clonality in CVID. CVID TCRbeta sequences were reported to have fewer deletions and N-nucleotide insertions and to lack highly modified clones with 13 or more V deletions.

In the germline V gene (reference sequence), CDR1 corresponds to LNHDA and CDR2 to SQIVND. CDR3 length: 15 amino acids, cysteine to phenylalanine. Part of the CDR3 DNA is given, 36 bases translated from base 1. Trimmed from V: 4 bases; trimmed from J: 3 bases; junction bases lacking a gene match: 6. Sequenced sample: peripheral blood mononuclear cells. Recombination linked TRBV19 to TRBJ2-3, with TRBD1 identical over 8 junction bases. The sequence derives from a person between 18 and 69 years old in good health. The encoded CDR3 is CASSSDRGETDTQYF. Partial CDR3 DNA: TGTGCCAGTAGTAGCGACAGGGGAGAAACAGATACG.